The 26 T cell receptor beta chains reported below all come from one sample, sequenced in a study of blood T cell repertoires in COVID-19. Produced via immunoSEQ multiplex PCR; TCRdb's table is partial and in-frame only. This table has hundreds of thousands of clones, 85% appearing once. Specimen: peripheral blood. Receptors were obtained from a human donor in a cohort sampled during active COVID-19.

The chain couples TRBV18 to TRBJ2-1; D may be TRBD2 (5 bases). Trimming took off 5 bases at V and 9 bases at J, with 20 bases between the two ends. The CDR3 spans 15 residues. The germline V gene has CDR1 KGHSH and CDR2 LQKENI. This CDR3 reads CASSNDGVPNAEQFF. The CDR3, as DNA: TGTGCCAGCTCAAACGACGGGGTCCCCAATGCTGAGCAGTTCTTC. Drawing the rest from reference TRBV18 and TRBJ2-1, the complete variable domain is NAGVMQNPRHLVRRRGQEARLRCSPMKGHSHVYWYRQLPEEGLKFMVYLQKENIIDESGMPKERFSAEFPKEGPSILRIQQVVRGDSAAYFCASSNDGVPNAEQFFGPGTRLTVL.

The rearrangement uses TRBV18 and TRBJ2-3; a weak D match, TRBD1 (7 bases). This CDR3 spans 17 amino acids. V lost 3 bases to trimming and J lost 1 base, with 17 bases between them. Germline loops: CDR1 KGHSH, CDR2 LQKENI. CDR3 loop: CASSPTRGQRGTDTQYF. DNA of the CDR3: TGTGCCAGCTCACCGACGAGGGGGCAGCGGGGCACAGATACGCAGTATTTT. Based on the CDR3 plus reference TRBV18 and TRBJ2-3, the full variable domain is NAGVMQNPRHLVRRRGQEARLRCSPMKGHSHVYWYRQLPEEGLKFMVYLQKENIIDESGMPKERFSAEFPKEGPSILRIQQVVRGDSAAYFCASSPTRGQRGTDTQYFGPGTRLTVL.

The chain links TRBV25-1 to TRBJ1-5, with a tentative D call TRBD1 (6 bases). CDR1 and CDR2 (germline): MGHDK, SYGVNS. V dropped 5 bases and J dropped 7 bases, with 12 bases sitting between them. This CDR3 has 13 residues. The CDR3 loop reads CASSSRGGQPQHF. CDR3 nucleotides: TGTGCCAGCAGTAGCAGGGGCGGCCAGCCCCAGCATTTT. Supplemented by reference TRBV25-1 and TRBJ1-5, the full variable domain reads EADIYQTPRYLVIGTGKKITLECSQTMGHDKMYWYQQDPGMELHLIHYSYGVNSTEKGDLSSESTVSRIRTEHFPLTLESARPSHTSQYLCASSSRGGQPQHFGDGTRLSIL.

The gene calls are TRBV12-5 and TRBJ2-1; 7 bases are a match to TRBD2. Germline V CDR1 and CDR2: LGHNT, FRNRAP. The CDR3 has 13 amino acids. J lost 8 bases, V lost 1 base, and 2 bases had no gene match. CDR3 coding DNA: TGTGCTAGTGGTTTGGAACGGGAGGATGAGCAGTTCTTC. This sequence encodes CASGLEREDEQFF.

CDR3 sequence reads: CASSPTSGSINEQFF. DNA for the CDR3: TGTGCCAGCAGTCCAACTAGCGGGAGTATCAATGAGCAGTTCTTC. V usage is TRBV7-2 and J usage is TRBJ2-1; the match to TRBD2 covers 11 bases. Germline CDR1 SGHTA, CDR2 FQGNSA. J lost 6 bases, V lost 6 bases, and 7 bases had no gene match. The CDR3 length is 15 residues.

V gene TRBV14 combines with J gene TRBJ2-3; 12 nucleotides line up with TRBD2. CDR1 SGHDN and CDR2 FVKESK come from the germline V gene. With V trimmed by 4 bases and J by 1 base, 6 bases remained unmatched. This CDR3 spans 17 amino acids. CDR3 nucleotides: TGTGCCAGCAGCCGGACTAGCGGGATTATGGGCACAGATACGCAGTATTTT. Amino acid sequence: CASSRTSGIMGTDTQYF. The full variable domain, rest sourced from reference TRBV14 and TRBJ2-3, is EAGVTQFPSHSVIEKGQTVTLRCDPISGHDNLYWYRRVMGKEIKFLLHFVKESKQDESGMPNNRFLAERTGGTYSTLKVQPAELEDSGVYFCASSRTSGIMGTDTQYFGPGTRLTVL.

The chain carries TRBV3-1 (or the pseudogene TRBV3-2) and TRBJ2-4, with D perhaps matching TRBD2 (6 bases). The CDR3 has 23 residues. Per germline, CDR1 LGHDT and CDR2 YNNKEL (reference sequence). Trimming left V 3 bases short and J 0 bases short, with 33 bases between. CDR3: CASSHRPRSSGPFLGLAKNIQYF. CDR3 coding DNA: TGTGCCAGCAGCCATCGGCCAAGATCAAGCGGGCCCTTCTTAGGGTTAGCCAAAAACATTCAGTACTTC.

The chain employs TRBV5-1 and TRBJ2-2; D is ambiguous. From germline, CDR1 is SGHRS and CDR2 YFSETQ. V dropped 7 bases and J dropped 0 bases, with 13 bases sitting between them. The CDR3 has 15 amino acids. CDR3 nucleotides: TGCGCCAGCCATCCCGAGCCCGCGAACACCGGGGAGCTGTTTTTT. Amino acids: CASHPEPANTGELFF. Based on the CDR3 plus reference TRBV5-1 and TRBJ2-2, the full variable domain is KAGVTQTPRYLIKTRGQQVTLSCSPISGHRSVSWYQQTPGQGLQFLFEYFSETQRNKGNFPGRFSGRQFSNSRSEMNVSTLELGDSALYLCASHPEPANTGELFFGEGSRLTVL.

This clone was recorded a few times. The rearrangement links TRBV7-6 to TRBJ2-3; 9 bases match TRBD2. The junction had 13 bases not matched to a gene; V was cut back by 3 bases and J by 6 bases. Per the germline V gene, CDR1 is SGHVS and CDR2 is FNYEAQ. The CDR3 contains 17 residues. The CDR3 region is CASSFEATGTSFDTQYF. DNA for the CDR3: TGTGCCAGCAGCTTTGAGGCGACCGGGACTAGCTTCGATACGCAGTATTTT.

V and J are TRBV5-4 and TRBJ2-1, with TRBD2 identical over 8 bases. The junction had 6 bases not matched to a gene; V was cut back by 5 bases and J by 5 bases. The CDR3 runs 14 residues. Germline values: CDR1 SGHNT, CDR2 YYREEE (reference sequence). CDR3 nucleotide sequence: TGTGCCAGCAGATTAGCGGGGCCAAACAATGAGCAGTTCTTC. Translation: CASRLAGPNNEQFF.

This clone appeared a single time. V and J are TRBV5-1 and TRBJ2-1; D is perhaps TRBD1 (6 bases). Trimming took 4 bases from V and 0 from J, leaving 32 bases between them. This CDR3 spans 22 amino acids. Germline assignment: CDR1 SGHRS and CDR2 YFSETQ. In DNA form, the CDR3 reads TGCGCCAGCAGCCCCAAACACCTCTCAGACCGCCTAGGGGGAAGCTCCTACAATGAGCAGTTCTTC. This gives the protein CASSPKHLSDRLGGSSYNEQFF.

This sequence joins TRBV28 and TRBJ1-4; perhaps TRBD1 as D (5 bases). Trimming pared 8 bases from V and 6 bases from J, leaving 13 bases between. Germline V gene data show CDR1 as MDHEN and CDR2 as SYDVKM. CDR3 size: 13 residues. For the CDR3, the DNA is TGTGCCAGCCGGAGGGGCCAAGATGAAAAACTGTTTTTT. The encoded protein is CASRRGQDEKLFF.

This chain connects TRBV6-5 to TRBJ2-5; perhaps TRBD1 as D (6 bases). Germline CDR1 is MNHEY and CDR2 is SVGAGI. With 6 bases removed from V and 1 base from J, the gap between germline ends came to 12 bases. This CDR3 contains 14 residues. The CDR3 DNA is TGTGCCAGCAGAAGAACAGGGTCCCAAGAGACCCAGTACTTC. The encoded protein is CASRRTGSQETQYF.

J is TRBJ2-2 and V is TRBV5-1, with D perhaps TRBD1 (6 bases). Germline lookup yields CDR1 SGHRS and CDR2 YFSETQ. CDR3 length equals 15 residues. The V end was cut by 5 bases, the J end by 6 bases, with 17 bases between. In nucleotides, the CDR3 is TGCGCCAGCAGTGGGGACACAAGGCCATCCGGGGAGCTGTTTTTT. Its translation: CASSGDTRPSGELFF.

V and J are TRBV5-1 and TRBJ2-1; 8 bases line up with TRBD2. CDR3 length: 16 residues. Trimming at V came to 3 bases and at J to 6 bases, leaving 11 bases not matched to a gene. Germline assignment: CDR1 SGHRS and CDR2 YFSETQ. The CDR3 nucleotides read TGCGCCAGCAGCTCCCTCCGTAGCGGGAACGGCAATGAGCAGTTCTTC. It is translated as CASSSLRSGNGNEQFF.

The J gene is TRBJ1-6, the V gene TRBV27; TRBD1 agrees at 7 bases. The junction had 1 base not matched to a gene; V was cut back by 2 bases and J by 6 bases. This CDR3 has 14 amino acids. From germline, CDR1 is MNHEY and CDR2 SMNVEV (reference sequence). The DNA for the CDR3 is TGTGCCAGCAGTTTAACAGGGGTTAATTCACCCCTCCACTTT. Residues: CASSLTGVNSPLHF.

The CDR3 reads CASRYNEKLFF. CDR3 coding DNA: TGTGCCAGCAGGTATAATGAAAAACTGTTTTTT. This rearrangement joins TRBV6-5 to TRBJ1-4; D uncertain. The CDR3 spans 11 residues. Trimming stripped 6 bases from V and 4 bases from J, with 3 bases between. Germline CDR1 reads MNHEY; CDR2 reads SVGAGI.

The V and J genes are TRBV18 and TRBJ2-7, with D tentatively TRBD2 (6 bases). The CDR3 contains 15 residues. Germline V lookup: CDR1 KGHSH, CDR2 LQKENI. Trimming cost V 2 bases and J 1 base, with 12 bases left between them. CDR3 nucleotides: TGTGCCAGCTCACCAGGAGGAGGAGGGTCCTACGAGCAGTACTTC. It encodes CASSPGGGGSYEQYF.

This rearrangement joins TRBV3-1 (or the pseudogene TRBV3-2) to TRBJ2-2; weak D call: TRBD2 (6 bases). Trimming pared 4 bases from V and 4 bases from J, leaving 13 bases between. CDR1 and CDR2 from the germline V gene are LGHDT and YNNKEL (reference sequence). CDR3 length equals 15 residues. The CDR3 spells CASSPTGLFTGELFF. The CDR3 DNA is TGTGCCAGCAGCCCGACGGGACTTTTCACCGGGGAGCTGTTTTTT.

This chain uses TRBV29-1 with TRBJ1-2; D call uncertain. The CDR3 runs 12 residues. The V and J ends lost 4 bases and 5 bases respectively, with 11 bases between them. CDR1 and CDR2 from the germline V gene are SQVTM and ANQGSEA. The CDR3, as DNA: TGCAGCGTTGTGGGAGCTGCTTATGGCTACACCTTC. Its protein product is CSVVGAAYGYTF.

This chain links TRBV19 with TRBJ1-5, with TRBD1 matching over 7 bases. The germline V gene encodes CDR1 LNHDA and CDR2 SQIVND (reference sequence). The CDR3 is 14 amino acids. V shed 3 bases, J shed 7 bases, and the junction held 6 bases outside the gene matches. CDR3 amino acids: CASSIRGNRQPQHF. The CDR3 bases are TGTGCCAGTAGTATCAGGGGGAATCGACAGCCCCAGCATTTT.

The chain recombines TRBV5-1 with TRBJ1-6; 10 bases align to TRBD1. J lost 1 base, V lost 3 bases, and 13 bases had no gene match. The CDR3 has 20 residues. The germline V gene has CDR1 SGHRS and CDR2 YFSETQ. CDR3 amino acids: CASSSGDRGRRGSYNSPLHF. The CDR3 DNA is TGCGCCAGCAGCTCGGGGGACAGGGGACGAAGAGGATCCTATAATTCACCCCTCCACTTT.

The chain recombines TRBV5-5 with TRBJ1-1; 7 nucleotides align to TRBD1. Per germline, CDR1 SGHKS and CDR2 YYEKEE (reference sequence). Trimming at V came to 3 bases and at J to 5 bases, leaving 16 bases not matched to a gene. The CDR3 runs 17 residues. CDR3 sequence: CASSSATGVRLGTEAFF. For the CDR3, the DNA is TGTGCCAGCAGCTCGGCTACAGGGGTGCGGTTGGGAACTGAAGCTTTCTTT.

This clone was observed a handful of times. This rearrangement joins TRBV18 to TRBJ1-1; a weak D match, TRBD1 (5 bases). Germline CDR1 KGHSH, CDR2 LQKENI. V was pared by 6 bases and J by 3 bases, with 14 bases between. The CDR3 loop spans 14 amino acids. CDR3: CASSPSDRYTEAFF. The CDR3 DNA follows: TGTGCCAGCTCCCCATCCGACAGATACACTGAAGCTTTCTTT.

The rearrangement joins TRBV9 to TRBJ2-2; 7 nucleotides agree with TRBD1. After removal of 2 bases from V and 5 bases from J, the junction contained 0 bases not matched to a gene. Germline-derived CDR1 and CDR2 are SGDLS and YYNGEE. The CDR3 is made up of 13 amino acids. CDR3 bases: TGTGCCAGCAGCGTCAGGGGGACCGGGGAGCTGTTTTTT. This sequence encodes CASSVRGTGELFF.

The rearrangement links TRBV6-2 or TRBV6-3 to TRBJ1-2; D may be TRBD1 (5 bases). V was clipped by 6 bases and J by 4 bases, with 15 bases between them. Germline V gene lookup returns CDR1 MNHEY and CDR2 SVGEGT. The CDR3 sequence is 14 residues long. The CDR3 here is CASSGASYSYGYTF. Here the CDR3 DNA reads TGTGCCAGCAGCGGGGCCTCATATTCCTATGGCTACACCTTC.